Shown below are 29 T cell receptor beta chains from a single sample sequenced in a study of blood T cell repertoires in COVID-19. The table came from immunoSEQ multiplex PCR; TCRdb's copy has only in-frame clones and leaves some out. The sample has some 200,000 clones; about 95% are singletons. The sequencing sample was made of peripheral blood. All receptors come from a man between 25 and 39 years old with COVID-19, enrolled during active disease.

The rearrangement links TRBV7-9 to TRBJ1-5; perhaps TRBD1 as D (5 bases). Germline V gene data show CDR1 as SEHNR and CDR2 as FQNEAQ (reference sequence). V lost 5 bases, J lost 8 bases, and 16 bases lay in between. This CDR3 is 14 amino acids long. CDR3 coding DNA: TGTGCCAGCAGCCCTGGGACCGGGGGGGAGCCCCAGCATTTT. Its translation is CASSPGTGGEPQHF.

The chain is built from TRBV5-5 and TRBJ2-5; 11 bases line up with TRBD2. This CDR3 region has 16 residues. Germline trimming cut 3 bases from V and 4 bases from J; bases unmatched to any gene: 8. Germline values: CDR1 SGHKS, CDR2 YYEKEE (reference sequence). CDR3 coding DNA: TGTGCCAGCAGCTCAGATAGCGGGGGGGCCGGAGAGACCCAGTACTTC. It specifies CASSSDSGGAGETQYF.

The rearrangement joins TRBV5-1 to TRBJ2-4; 9 nucleotides line up with TRBD1. This CDR3 is 14 amino acids long. The ends lost 6 bases at V and 8 bases at J; junction bases unmatched: 9. The germline CDR1 and CDR2 sequences are SGHRS and YFSETQ. Here the CDR3 reads CASTPGQGQDIQYF. The CDR3 DNA reads TGCGCCAGCACCCCGGGACAGGGCCAAGACATTCAGTACTTC.

This chain uses TRBV5-3 with TRBJ2-2; D might be TRBD1 (6 bases). TRBV5-3 is assigned to the ORF class and has an uncertain function. The CDR3 contains 17 residues. Trimming left V 5 bases short and J 3 bases short, with 20 bases between. Here the CDR3 reads CARRRCSRDIHTGELFF. In DNA form, the CDR3 reads TGTGCCAGAAGACGATGCTCTCGGGACATTCACACCGGGGAGCTGTTTTTT.

This chain joins TRBV6-5 and TRBJ2-3, with 9 bases aligning to TRBD2. J lost 6 bases, V lost 6 bases, and 7 bases had no gene match. The CDR3 covers 14 residues. CDR1 and CDR2 (germline): MNHEY, SVGAGI. CDR3 in DNA: TGTGCCAGCAGAGCAGGGACTAGCCCCGATACGCAGTATTTT. This codes for CASRAGTSPDTQYF.

The chain recombines TRBV5-1 with TRBJ1-3; 7 bases agree with TRBD1. V lost 6 bases to trimming and J lost 1 base; unmatched junction nucleotides: 4. There are 14 residues in the CDR3. The V gene's germline CDR1 is SGHRS and CDR2 YFSETQ. In nucleotides, the CDR3 is TGCGCCAGCACACAGGGGCTTTCTGGAAACACCATATATTTT. It is translated as CASTQGLSGNTIYF. The full variable domain, rest sourced from reference TRBV5-1 and TRBJ1-3, is KAGVTQTPRYLIKTRGQQVTLSCSPISGHRSVSWYQQTPGQGLQFLFEYFSETQRNKGNFPGRFSGRQFSNSRSEMNVSTLELGDSALYLCASTQGLSGNTIYFGEGSWLTVV.

The rearrangement joins TRBV2 to TRBJ1-5; TRBD1 matches at 7 bases. There are 15 residues in the CDR3. Germline CDR1 SNHLY, CDR2 FYNNEI. J lost 2 bases, V lost 8 bases, and 9 bases had no gene match. The CDR3 nucleotides are TGTGCCAGCTCCCAGGACAGGCGGGGCAATCAGCCCCAGCATTTT. Translating gives CASSQDRRGNQPQHF.

The J gene is TRBJ2-7, the V gene TRBV25-1; 7 bases line up with TRBD1. Germline lookup yields CDR1 MGHDK and CDR2 SYGVNS. V was pared by 2 bases and J by 5 bases, with 9 bases of the junction left unmatched. The CDR3 is made up of 15 amino acids. The CDR3 DNA reads as TGTGCCAGCAGTGAAACGACAGGGAGCATCCACGAGCAGTACTTC. This gives the protein CASSETTGSIHEQYF.

This clone was detected once. The chain is built from TRBV19 and TRBJ2-1; TRBD1 agrees at 9 bases. CDR3 size: 17 residues. Germline trimming cut 1 base from V and 7 bases from J; bases unmatched to any gene: 11. Germline V lookup: CDR1 LNHDA, CDR2 SQIVND (reference sequence). Written as DNA, the CDR3 is TGTGCCAGTAGTATAGGAAGGGCGGGGACAGGGAGTAATGAGCAGTTCTTC. It encodes CASSIGRAGTGSNEQFF.

The CDR3 sequence: CASSERGLTTPGQQYF. The CDR3 DNA sequence: TGTGCCAGCAGTGAAAGAGGACTAACTACCCCAGGACAGCAGTACTTC. The rearrangement uses TRBV2 and TRBJ2-7, with D tentatively TRBD2 (6 bases). CDR3 length equals 16 residues. CDR1 is SNHLY and CDR2 is FYNNEI in the germline V gene. V lost 2 bases and J lost 8, with 22 bases in between.

The chain combines TRBV7-9 with TRBJ2-7; D is perhaps TRBD2 (6 bases). Germline CDR1 SEHNR, CDR2 FQNEAQ (reference sequence). The CDR3 length is 12 residues. Between the trimmed V and J ends, which lost 4 bases and 7 bases, there was a span of 11 bases. CDR3 coding DNA: TGTGCCAGCAGCTCAAGTGGAGGGGAGCAGTACTTC. It specifies CASSSSGGEQYF.

This rearrangement joins TRBV6-5 to TRBJ1-5, with D unclear. The CDR3 has 12 amino acids. Deletions cut 8 bases from V and 5 bases from J, with 10 bases between. CDR1 is MNHEY and CDR2 is SVGAGI in the germline V gene. The CDR3 region is CASLDWDQPQHF. The CDR3 bases are TGTGCCAGCCTAGACTGGGATCAGCCCCAGCATTTT.

This clone has a handful of counts. The chain combines TRBV3-1 (or the pseudogene TRBV3-2) with TRBJ1-5, with a possible D match to TRBD1 (6 bases). This CDR3 spans 15 amino acids. Trimming removed 0 bases from V and 6 bases from J, with 12 bases in between. Germline V gives CDR1 LGHDT, CDR2 YNNKEL (reference sequence). CDR3 in amino acids: CASSQDGGRGQPQHF. The CDR3 DNA sequence: TGTGCCAGCAGCCAAGACGGGGGGCGCGGTCAGCCCCAGCATTTT.

V is TRBV5-5 and J is TRBJ1-5, with 8 bases that match TRBD1. CDR1 SGHKS and CDR2 YYEKEE come from the germline V gene (reference sequence). There are 16 residues in the CDR3. V lost 4 bases to trimming and J lost 4 bases; unmatched junction nucleotides: 10. CDR3 region: CASSGTGTGPNQPQHF. The CDR3 DNA reads as TGTGCCAGCAGCGGAACGGGGACAGGTCCGAATCAGCCCCAGCATTTT.

This clone was found a few times. The genes are TRBV6-5 and TRBJ1-3; D uncertain. Germline V CDR1 and CDR2: MNHEY, SVGAGI. The germline V and J ends were trimmed by 2 bases and 2 bases, with 4 bases remaining between them. The CDR3 length is 13 residues. CDR3 sequence reads: CASSYSAGNTIYF. CDR3 DNA: TGTGCCAGCAGTTACAGCGCTGGAAACACCATATATTTT.

The rearrangement joins TRBV19 to TRBJ2-3, with 8 positions matching TRBD1. The germline CDR1 and CDR2 sequences are LNHDA and SQIVND (reference sequence). Unmatched junction bases numbered 10, after V lost 4 bases and J lost 10 bases. The CDR3 contains 14 residues. Here the CDR3 reads CASSTGGAGRAQYF. The CDR3 DNA follows: TGTGCCAGTAGTACAGGGGGCGCGGGTCGGGCGCAGTATTTT.

CDR3 sequence: CASSSRTGYEQYF. The CDR3 DNA follows: TGTGCCAGCAGCTCCCGGACGGGATACGAGCAGTACTTC. The chain uses TRBV11-3 and TRBJ2-7; D is perhaps TRBD2 (5 bases). The germline V gene encodes CDR1 SGHNT and CDR2 YENEEA. This CDR3 comprises 13 residues. Trimming removed 4 bases at V and 4 bases at J, with 11 bases between.

The chain couples TRBV6-5 to TRBJ1-1; 9 bases fit TRBD1. The CDR3 loop spans 13 amino acids. Germline V gene lookup returns CDR1 MNHEY and CDR2 SVGAGI. The V and J ends lost 6 bases and 6 bases, in that order; junction bases with no gene match: 5. The CDR3 is CASRITGGSEAFF. The DNA for the CDR3 is TGTGCCAGCAGGATTACAGGGGGCTCTGAAGCTTTCTTT.

The gene calls are TRBV25-1 and TRBJ1-6; 9 positions match TRBD1. The CDR3 runs 16 residues. With V trimmed by 5 bases and J by 7 bases, 9 bases remained unmatched. Per germline, CDR1 MGHDK and CDR2 SYGVNS. The CDR3 nucleotides read TGTGCCAGCAGTTTCCAGACAGGGGGAGTGAATTCACCCCTCCACTTT. Translating it yields CASSFQTGGVNSPLHF.

Turning to this clone: The same CDR3 is also encoded by other DNA sequences in this sample. The chain links TRBV5-1 to TRBJ1-2; D remains unclear. With 1 base removed from V and 4 bases from J, the gap between germline ends came to 11 bases. CDR3 length: 14 residues. The germline V gene encodes CDR1 SGHRS and CDR2 YFSETQ. CDR3 sequence reads: CASSLTRVGYGYTF. The CDR3 DNA is TGCGCCAGCAGCTTGACGAGGGTGGGCTATGGCTACACCTTC.

The CDR3 sequence: CASGLVTPGQPQHF. The CDR3 coding sequence is TGTGCTAGTGGTTTGGTAACTCCAGGACAGCCCCAGCATTTT. This sequence joins TRBV12-5 and TRBJ1-5, with D unclear. The CDR3 totals 14 residues. Germline loops: CDR1 LGHNT, CDR2 FRNRAP. Trimming stripped 0 bases from V and 7 bases from J, with 10 bases between. Filled out from reference TRBV12-5 and TRBJ1-5, the complete variable domain reads DARVTQTPRHKVTEMGQEVTMRCQPILGHNTVFWYRQTMMQGLELLAYFRNRAPLDDSGMPKDRFSAEMPDATLATLKIQPSEPRDSAVYFCASGLVTPGQPQHFGDGTRLSIL.

The chain uses TRBV7-6 and TRBJ1-1; tentatively, D is TRBD1 (6 bases). CDR1 is SGHVS and CDR2 is FNYEAQ in the germline V gene. Trimming removed 4 bases at V and 8 bases at J, with 11 bases between. The CDR3 is 12 residues long. DNA of the CDR3: TGTGCCAGCAGCTCGGACAGAGGAGAAGCTTTCTTT. Translating it yields CASSSDRGEAFF.

The chain joins TRBV5-1 to TRBJ2-1; 9 bases map to TRBD1. The ends lost 0 bases at V and 6 bases at J; junction bases unmatched: 1. Germline values: CDR1 SGHRS, CDR2 YFSETQ. This CDR3 spans 14 amino acids. CDR3 sequence reads: CASSLGDRANEQFF. CDR3 nucleotides: TGCGCCAGCAGCTTGGGGGACAGGGCCAATGAGCAGTTCTTC.

The chain employs TRBV5-1 and TRBJ1-3; a possible D gene is TRBD1 (6 bases). Germline CDR1 is SGHRS and CDR2 is YFSETQ. The germline V and J ends were trimmed by 4 bases and 4 bases, with 21 bases remaining between them. The CDR3 has 17 amino acids. In DNA form, the CDR3 reads TGCGCCAGCAGCCCGAATTTCGATACAGGGATAGGAAACACCATATATTTT. It yields the protein CASSPNFDTGIGNTIYF.

V usage is TRBV6-5 and J usage is TRBJ1-5, with 7 nucleotides matching TRBD1. From germline, CDR1 is MNHEY and CDR2 SVGAGI. The CDR3 sequence is 12 residues long. J gave up 5 bases and V 8 bases, and 3 bases lay outside the gene matches. The CDR3 region has the DNA TGTGCCAGCGGAGACAGGGATCAGCCCCAGCATTTT. It yields the protein CASGDRDQPQHF.

The chain couples TRBV30 to TRBJ2-1; possibly TRBD2 for D (6 bases). CDR1 GTSNPN and CDR2 SVGIG come from the germline V gene (reference sequence). V lost 5 bases and J 3 bases, leaving 8 bases between the germline ends. The CDR3 has 12 amino acids. The CDR3 sequence: CAWAGFYNEQFF. As DNA, the CDR3 is TGTGCCTGGGCGGGATTCTACAATGAGCAGTTCTTC.

This chain links TRBV14 with TRBJ1-3, with D perhaps TRBD1 (5 bases). Deletions cut 1 base from V and 1 base from J, with 8 bases between. CDR1 is SGHDN and CDR2 is FVKESK in the germline V gene. The CDR3 extends over 15 amino acids. This CDR3 reads CASSQVGTSGNTIYF. The CDR3 DNA is TGTGCCAGCAGCCAAGTGGGGACTTCTGGAAACACCATATATTTT.

The V and J genes are TRBV6-2 or TRBV6-3 and TRBJ2-1; TRBD1 matches at 7 bases. Germline V lookup: CDR1 MNHEY, CDR2 SVGEGT. Trimming took 5 bases from V and 2 from J; bases not matched to a gene: 6. This CDR3 region has 15 residues. The CDR3 loop is CASSQTGVAYNEQFF. CDR3 nucleotide sequence: TGTGCCAGCAGTCAAACAGGGGTAGCCTACAATGAGCAGTTCTTC.

The chain uses TRBV10-3 and TRBJ2-1; 11 nucleotides line up with TRBD2. The ends lost 4 bases at V and 1 base at J; junction bases unmatched: 6. Germline lookup yields CDR1 ENHRY and CDR2 SYGVKD. This CDR3 region has 17 residues. CDR3 residues: CAISVHSGGDSYNEQFF. As DNA, the CDR3 is TGTGCCATCAGTGTCCATAGCGGGGGGGATTCCTACAATGAGCAGTTCTTC.